These 29 T cell receptor beta chains originate from one sample sequenced in a study of blood T cell repertoires in COVID-19. Method: immunoSEQ multiplex PCR; TCRdb's copy keeps in-frame clones and lacks some. The table has under 300,000 clones, roughly 82% seen once; the top ten hold nearly 5%. Material for sequencing was peripheral blood. These receptors all stem from a woman older than 75 with active or convalescent COVID-19.

The V and J genes are TRBV4-2 and TRBJ2-1; TRBD2 agrees at 8 bases. V was pared by 0 bases and J by 10 bases, with 11 bases of the junction left unmatched. This CDR3 comprises 16 residues. From germline, CDR1 is LGHNA and CDR2 YNFKEQ. The CDR3 nucleotides read TGTGCCAGCAGCCAAGATGGTTCGGGAGGGTCTGGCGAGCAGTTCTTC. Protein: CASSQDGSGGSGEQFF.

In this sample, this clone turned up a few times. The rearrangement uses TRBV7-2 and TRBJ1-1; D is ambiguous. Germline V gene data show CDR1 as SGHTA and CDR2 as FQGNSA. The CDR3 is 13 residues long. V lost 4 bases, J lost 1 base, and 7 bases lay in between. CDR3 nucleotide sequence: TGTGCCAGCAGCTCCCTTTCGAACACTGAAGCTTTCTTT. This encodes CASSSLSNTEAFF.

This sequence joins TRBV6-6 and TRBJ1-1; TRBD1 agrees at 8 bases. CDR3 size: 14 residues. V shed 7 bases, J shed 4 bases, and the junction held 8 bases outside the gene matches. Germline V lookup: CDR1 MNHNY, CDR2 SVGAGI (reference sequence). The DNA of the CDR3 is TGTGCCAGCATCTTGACAGGGGCGTCCACTGAAGCTTTCTTT. As protein: CASILTGASTEAFF.

The chain couples TRBV19 to TRBJ2-1; weak D call: TRBD2 (6 bases). The CDR3 contains 13 residues. V lost 6 bases to trimming and J lost 10 bases, with 16 bases between them. Germline assignment: CDR1 LNHDA and CDR2 SQIVND (reference sequence). CDR3 amino acids: CASRTPSVTEQFF. The CDR3 DNA reads as TGTGCCAGTAGAACTCCTAGCGTTACGGAGCAGTTCTTC.

J is TRBJ1-1 and V is TRBV2, with 9 bases lining up with TRBD1. The CDR3 consists of 14 residues. Germline CDR1 SNHLY, CDR2 FYNNEI. With V trimmed by 5 bases and J by 5 bases, 6 bases remained unmatched. CDR3 protein: CASSLTDRGTEAFF. CDR3 DNA: TGTGCCAGCAGTTTAACGGACAGGGGAACTGAAGCTTTCTTT.

This clone was counted a few times. The chain employs TRBV11-3 and TRBJ2-1, with 10 bases lining up with TRBD1. The ends lost 4 bases at V and 4 bases at J; junction bases unmatched: 7. This CDR3 is built from 16 residues. The V gene's germline CDR1 is SGHNT and CDR2 YENEEA. CDR3: CASSSEGTGVYNEQFF. CDR3 sequence (DNA): TGTGCCAGCAGCTCAGAGGGGACAGGGGTATACAATGAGCAGTTCTTC.

V gene TRBV5-1 combines with J gene TRBJ1-2; D ambiguous. From germline, CDR1 is SGHRS and CDR2 YFSETQ. Trimming removed 0 bases from V and 4 bases from J, with 10 bases in between. The CDR3 runs to 14 residues. CDR3 sequence: CASSLVERIYGYTF. Written as DNA, the CDR3 is TGCGCCAGCAGCTTGGTGGAGAGGATCTATGGCTACACCTTC.

The V and J genes are TRBV28 and TRBJ2-5, with 7 bases identical to TRBD1. Germline loops: CDR1 MDHEN, CDR2 SYDVKM. V lost 5 bases to trimming and J lost 5 bases; unmatched junction nucleotides: 14. The CDR3 is made up of 16 amino acids. The CDR3 DNA reads as TGTGCCAGCAGTCCCCCGGCCGGGACAGTGGGGGAGACCCAGTACTTC. Translation: CASSPPAGTVGETQYF.

This chain joins TRBV5-1 and TRBJ2-3; 9 positions agree with TRBD1. Unmatched junction bases numbered 8, after V lost 4 bases and J lost 2 bases. The CDR3 has 16 residues. Germline CDR1 is SGHRS and CDR2 is YFSETQ. CDR3 sequence (DNA): TGCGCCAGCAGCCCCGCGGGACAGGGTATCACAGATACGCAGTATTTT. Its translation is CASSPAGQGITDTQYF.

J is TRBJ2-3 and V is TRBV24-1, with a tentative D call TRBD2 (5 bases). The CDR3 is 14 residues long. Between the trimmed V and J ends, which lost 7 bases and 1 base, there was a span of 11 bases. Per the germline V gene, CDR1 is KGHDR and CDR2 is SFDVKD. The CDR3 loop reads CATSGVQGTDTQYF. The CDR3 nucleotides read TGTGCCACCAGCGGGGTTCAGGGCACAGATACGCAGTATTTT.

This sequence joins TRBV24-1 and TRBJ2-1; 11 bases map to TRBD2. V was pared by 2 bases and J by 9 bases, with 5 bases of the junction left unmatched. The CDR3 spans 15 residues. From germline, CDR1 is KGHDR and CDR2 SFDVKD. CDR3 sequence: CATSDSLAGDVEQFF. The CDR3 region has the DNA TGTGCCACCAGTGATTCACTAGCGGGAGACGTTGAGCAGTTCTTC.

This clone was observed a few times. The gene calls are TRBV5-6 and TRBJ2-5; tentatively, D is TRBD2 (6 bases). CDR1 SGHDT and CDR2 YYEEEE come from the germline V gene. CDR3 length: 15 amino acids. Deletions cut 4 bases from V and 5 bases from J, with 18 bases between. The CDR3, as DNA: TGTGCCAGCAGCACCCTTCAGCGGGCTTGGGAGACCCAGTACTTC. This translates into CASSTLQRAWETQYF.

The rearrangement links TRBV11-2 to TRBJ2-1; a possible D gene is TRBD2 (5 bases). Trimming shortened V by 5 bases and J by 6 bases, and 14 bases separated the two germline ends. The CDR3 is 14 residues long. The germline V gene has CDR1 SGHAT and CDR2 FQNNGV. The CDR3 DNA reads TGTGCCAGCAGCAAAGGAGGTATCGTCAATGAGCAGTTCTTC. This translates into CASSKGGIVNEQFF.

This clone was found a few times. The chain joins TRBV5-4 to TRBJ2-1; perhaps TRBD2 as D (7 bases). CDR3 size: 15 residues. Trimming cost V 2 bases and J 4 bases, with 13 bases left between them. The germline V gene encodes CDR1 SGHNT and CDR2 YYREEE (reference sequence). CDR3 DNA: TGTGCCAGCAGCTTCGCCGGGGGGCTATACAATGAGCAGTTCTTC. Residues: CASSFAGGLYNEQFF.

The CDR3 region is CASSLESFGNTIYF. The CDR3 DNA is TGTGCCAGCAGCTTAGAGAGCTTTGGAAACACCATATATTTT. The rearrangement uses TRBV7-9 and TRBJ1-3; D is undetermined. This CDR3 is built from 14 residues. CDR1 SEHNR and CDR2 FQNEAQ come from the germline V gene (reference sequence). Trimming pared 1 base from V and 3 bases from J, leaving 7 bases between.

The chain combines TRBV5-1 with TRBJ1-1, with a weak D call TRBD1 (6 bases). The germline V and J ends were trimmed by 7 bases and 1 base, with 17 bases remaining between them. Germline CDR1 SGHRS, CDR2 YFSETQ. The CDR3 spans 15 residues. The CDR3 coding sequence is TGCGCCAGCGGATCGCCCGGGGGGCAGAACACTGAAGCTTTCTTT. Translated: CASGSPGGQNTEAFF. Based on the CDR3 plus reference TRBV5-1 and TRBJ1-1, the full variable domain is KAGVTQTPRYLIKTRGQQVTLSCSPISGHRSVSWYQQTPGQGLQFLFEYFSETQRNKGNFPGRFSGRQFSNSRSEMNVSTLELGDSALYLCASGSPGGQNTEAFFGQGTRLTVV.

The chain combines TRBV19 with TRBJ2-1, with TRBD1 matching 8 bases. Losses at the gene ends were 1 base for V and 4 bases for J; bases not matched to a gene: 9. CDR3 length: 17 residues. Germline CDR1 and CDR2: LNHDA and SQIVND (reference sequence). In nucleotides, the CDR3 is TGTGCCAGTAGTATAGGTCGGGACAGGTCGGATTACAATGAGCAGTTCTTC. Translation gives CASSIGRDRSDYNEQFF. Drawing the rest from reference TRBV19 and TRBJ2-1, the complete variable domain is DGGITQSPKYLFRKEGQNVTLSCEQNLNHDAMYWYRQDPGQGLRLIYYSQIVNDFQKGDIAEGYSVSREKKESFPLTVTSAQKNPTAFYLCASSIGRDRSDYNEQFFGPGTRLTVL.

Regarding this clone: Other DNA sequences in this specimen translate into the identical CDR3. The chain recombines TRBV18 with TRBJ1-1; unclear D gene. Germline CDR1 reads KGHSH; CDR2 reads LQKENI. This CDR3 spans 14 amino acids. Deletions cut 2 bases from V and 0 bases from J, with 7 bases between. Here the CDR3 DNA reads TGTGCCAGCTCACCATCGAGTTTGAACACTGAAGCTTTCTTT. This sequence encodes CASSPSSLNTEAFF.

This clone has only a few counts. The chain links TRBV2 to TRBJ1-5; D is perhaps TRBD1 (6 bases). CDR3 length equals 13 residues. The V end lost 10 bases, the J end lost 3 bases, and 13 bases lay between the germline ends. Germline V gene sequence: CDR1 SNHLY, CDR2 FYNNEI. This chain's CDR3 is CATRGQFNQPQHF. CDR3 DNA sequence: TGTGCCACCCGAGGACAGTTCAATCAGCCCCAGCATTTT.

The chain combines TRBV6-5 with TRBJ1-1; D gene unclear. V was trimmed by 0 bases and J by 8 bases, leaving 13 bases between them. This CDR3 has 14 residues. From germline, CDR1 is MNHEY and CDR2 SVGAGI. Written as DNA, the CDR3 is TGTGCCAGCAGTTACTCGCTTTTCAGTTTCGAAGCTTTCTTT. It codes for CASSYSLFSFEAFF.

The CDR3 DNA follows: TGCGCCAGCAGCGGGGGACCAGGGGGTTATCAAGAGACCCAGTACTTC. Translating it yields CASSGGPGGYQETQYF. This chain uses TRBV5-1 with TRBJ2-5, with 7 bases lining up with TRBD1. The CDR3 is 16 residues long. Unmatched junction bases numbered 11, after V lost 4 bases and J lost 2 bases. CDR1 is SGHRS, CDR2 YFSETQ, per germline.

The V and J genes are TRBV5-1 and TRBJ1-4; possibly TRBD1 for D (6 bases). Looked up from germline, CDR1 is SGHRS and CDR2 is YFSETQ. V lost 4 bases to trimming and J lost 6 bases, with 16 bases between them. CDR3 size: 15 residues. The CDR3 here is CASSQQGIGDEKLFF. The CDR3 DNA is TGCGCCAGCAGCCAACAGGGTATAGGGGATGAAAAACTGTTTTTT. The full variable domain, in which reference TRBV5-1 and TRBJ1-4 provide the parts outside the CDR3, is KAGVTQTPRYLIKTRGQQVTLSCSPISGHRSVSWYQQTPGQGLQFLFEYFSETQRNKGNFPGRFSGRQFSNSRSEMNVSTLELGDSALYLCASSQQGIGDEKLFFGSGTQLSVL.

This clone was recorded only once. The chain uses TRBV30 and TRBJ1-4; TRBD1 is a possible D gene (5 bases). The CDR3 runs 14 residues. In germline, CDR1 is GTSNPN, CDR2 SVGIG (reference sequence). Between the trimmed V and J ends, which lost 0 bases and 7 bases, there was a span of 12 bases. CDR3 in amino acids: CAWSVWGVGEKLFF. Here the CDR3 DNA reads TGTGCCTGGAGTGTATGGGGGGTAGGTGAAAAACTGTTTTTT.

The chain employs TRBV18 and TRBJ1-3; possibly TRBD1 for D (5 bases). This CDR3 is 17 amino acids long. CDR1 and CDR2 (germline): KGHSH, LQKENI. V was cut by 7 bases and J by 0 bases, with 19 bases left in between. Written as DNA, the CDR3 is TGTGCCAGCTACCGGAACAGGCCCTCAGGCTCTGGAAACACCATATATTTT. This gives the protein CASYRNRPSGSGNTIYF.

This clone was recorded once. The chain carries TRBV7-8 and TRBJ1-2; 8 positions agree with TRBD1. Losses at the gene ends were 2 bases for V and 2 bases for J; bases not matched to a gene: 4. Looked up from germline, CDR1 is SGHVS and CDR2 is FQNEAQ. The CDR3 consists of 15 residues. CDR3 nucleotide sequence: TGTGCCAGCAGCTTATCCGCAGGGGGCAACTATGGCTACACCTTC. Translating gives CASSLSAGGNYGYTF. Full variable domain (rest looked up from reference TRBV7-8 and TRBJ1-2): GAGVSQSPRYKVAKRGQDVALRCDPISGHVSLFWYQQALGQGPEFLTYFQNEAQLDKSGLPSDRFFAERPEGSVSTLKIQRTQQEDSAVYLCASSLSAGGNYGYTFGSGTRLTVV.

This chain joins TRBV28 and TRBJ2-4; D is perhaps TRBD2 (6 bases). V gave up 5 bases and J gave up 0 bases, with 23 bases separating them. Germline CDR1 reads MDHEN; CDR2 reads SYDVKM. The CDR3 runs 19 residues. CDR3 in DNA: TGTGCCAGCAGTCCCCGGACTACCCACGTCCTGTTAGCCAAAAACATTCAGTACTTC. Translating it yields CASSPRTTHVLLAKNIQYF.

This clone was recorded a few times. This chain links TRBV28 with TRBJ1-4; 7 bases are shared with TRBD1. CDR3 size: 16 residues. J lost 5 bases, V lost 2 bases, and 8 bases had no gene match. Germline V gene lookup returns CDR1 MDHEN and CDR2 SYDVKM. The CDR3 region is CASSLVQGIANEKLFF. CDR3 DNA: TGTGCCAGCAGTTTAGTACAGGGGATCGCCAATGAAAAACTGTTTTTT.

This chain joins TRBV30 and TRBJ1-1, with TRBD1 as a possible D gene (6 bases). Trimming removed 3 bases at V and 2 bases at J, with 10 bases between. Looked up from germline, CDR1 is GTSNPN and CDR2 is SVGIG (reference sequence). This CDR3 is built from 13 residues. The CDR3 spells CAWSGQINTEAFF. CDR3 DNA: TGTGCCTGGAGCGGACAGATCAACACTGAAGCTTTCTTT.

V gene TRBV6-5 combines with J gene TRBJ2-7; tentatively, D is TRBD2 (6 bases). Trimming took 8 bases from V and 2 from J, leaving 10 bases between them. In germline, CDR1 is MNHEY, CDR2 SVGAGI. CDR3 size: 12 residues. The CDR3 bases are TGTGCCAGCGGGCGACTAGCCTACGAGCAGTACTTC. Translating it yields CASGRLAYEQYF.